This is a list of T cell receptor beta chains from one sample in a study of PD-1 blockade in classical Hodgkin lymphoma. Some clones are missing from TCRdb's copy, which holds only in-frame ones; the method was immunoSEQ multiplex PCR. The data show roughly 49,000 clones, around 90% seen once. This specimen was peripheral blood mononuclear cells (PBMCs), taken before the fourth cycle of nivolumab. These receptors were obtained from a human donor with classical Hodgkin lymphoma. Each CDR3 is given with its conserved first and last residue. A D gene is named only where the DNA matches it firmly. Some rows mark clone size as missing; the rest say once, few, many or name a class of expanded clone.

v_call: TRBV6-5
j_call: TRBJ1-2
d_call: .
clone_size: .
cdr3_nt: TGTGCCAGCGGTACGGGGTATGGCTACACCTTC
cdr3_aa: CASGTGYGYTF

v_call: TRBV5-1
j_call: TRBJ2-1
d_call: TRBD2
clone_size: .
cdr3_nt: TGCGCCAGCAGCCGTGGAAGGGAGGCTAGCGGGTGGCAGTTCTTC
cdr3_aa: CASSRGREASGWQFF

v_call: TRBV9
j_call: TRBJ2-1
d_call: TRBD1
clone_size: .
cdr3_nt: TGTGCCAGCAGCGCTTACAGGGGGCTTGCCTACAATGAGCAGTTCTTC
cdr3_aa: CASSAYRGLAYNEQFF

v_call: TRBV5-4
j_call: TRBJ1-1
d_call: .
clone_size: .
cdr3_nt: TGTGCCAGCAGCCCCCCGGGACGAAACACTGAAGCTTTCTTT
cdr3_aa: CASSPPGRNTEAFF

v_call: TRBV29-1
j_call: TRBJ2-7
d_call: TRBD1
clone_size: .
cdr3_nt: TGCAGCGTTGAGGGTCAGGGGGAATACTACGAGCAGTACTTC
cdr3_aa: CSVEGQGEYYEQYF

v_call: TRBV12-5
j_call: TRBJ2-7
d_call: .
clone_size: medium-sized
cdr3_nt: TGTGCTAGTGGTTTGTGGCTCGGCGAGCAGTACTTC
cdr3_aa: CASGLWLGEQYF

v_call: TRBV4-2
j_call: TRBJ2-3
d_call: .
clone_size: .
cdr3_nt: TGTGCCAGCAGCCAAGAATACTCAAGCACAGATACGCAGTATTTT
cdr3_aa: CASSQEYSSTDTQYF

v_call: TRBV10-3
j_call: TRBJ1-1
d_call: .
clone_size: .
cdr3_nt: TGTGCCATAAGAGATTTGAACACTGAAGCTTTCTTT
cdr3_aa: CAIRDLNTEAFF

v_call: TRBV6-1
j_call: TRBJ2-2
d_call: .
clone_size: .
cdr3_nt: TGTGCCAGCTCGTCTCGCGGGGATAACACCGGGGAGCTGTTTTTT
cdr3_aa: CASSSRGDNTGELFF

v_call: TRBV30
j_call: TRBJ2-7
d_call: TRBD1
clone_size: .
cdr3_nt: TGTGCCTGGGGAAGGGACAGTCCTTTCTACGAGCAGTACTTC
cdr3_aa: CAWGRDSPFYEQYF

v_call: TRBV10-3
j_call: TRBJ2-7
d_call: TRBD2
clone_size: .
cdr3_nt: TGTGCCATCAGTGACCCGAAGACTAGCGGGAATTCAGACTACGAGCAGTACTTC
cdr3_aa: CAISDPKTSGNSDYEQYF

v_call: TRBV28
j_call: TRBJ1-4
d_call: .
clone_size: .
cdr3_nt: TGTGCCAGCAGTTCAGGGGTCGAAAAACTGTTTTTT
cdr3_aa: CASSSGVEKLFF

v_call: TRBV6-6
j_call: TRBJ1-4
d_call: TRBD1
clone_size: .
cdr3_nt: TGTGCCAGCAGTTACTCGGGACAGGGCAGTGAAAAACTGTTTTTT
cdr3_aa: CASSYSGQGSEKLFF

v_call: TRBV5-1
j_call: TRBJ2-7
d_call: .
clone_size: .
cdr3_nt: TGCGCCAGCAGCTTGGCAATGGTCGGGAGCGCGGGGATATACGAGCAGTACTTC
cdr3_aa: CASSLAMVGSAGIYEQYF

v_call: TRBV27
j_call: TRBJ2-7
d_call: .
clone_size: .
cdr3_nt: TGTGCCAGCAGTTTGTCCGGGATAGGGGTCTACGAGCAGTACTTC
cdr3_aa: CASSLSGIGVYEQYF

v_call: TRBV5-1
j_call: TRBJ2-2
d_call: .
clone_size: .
cdr3_nt: TGCGCCAGCAGCTATCACACCGGGGAGCTGTTTTTT
cdr3_aa: CASSYHTGELFF

v_call: TRBV27
j_call: TRBJ1-5
d_call: .
clone_size: .
cdr3_nt: TGTGCCAGCGCTCCCTTACAGGGTCAGCCCCAGCATTTT
cdr3_aa: CASAPLQGQPQHF

v_call: TRBV6-1
j_call: TRBJ2-2
d_call: .
clone_size: .
cdr3_nt: TGTGCCAGCGAAGGATCGGGACAGAACACCGGGGAGCTGTTTTTT
cdr3_aa: CASEGSGQNTGELFF